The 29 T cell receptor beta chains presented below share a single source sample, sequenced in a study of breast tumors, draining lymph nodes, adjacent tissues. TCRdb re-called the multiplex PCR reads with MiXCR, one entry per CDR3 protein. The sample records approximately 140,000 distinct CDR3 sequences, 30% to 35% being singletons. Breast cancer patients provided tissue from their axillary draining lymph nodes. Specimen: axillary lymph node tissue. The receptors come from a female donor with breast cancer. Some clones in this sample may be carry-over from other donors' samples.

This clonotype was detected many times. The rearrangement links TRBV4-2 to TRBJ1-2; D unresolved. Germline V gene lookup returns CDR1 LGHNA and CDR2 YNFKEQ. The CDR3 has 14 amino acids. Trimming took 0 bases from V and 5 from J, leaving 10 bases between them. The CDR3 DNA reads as TGTGCCAGCAGCCAAGATAAGTCCCTTTATGGCTACACCTTC. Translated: CASSQDKSLYGYTF.

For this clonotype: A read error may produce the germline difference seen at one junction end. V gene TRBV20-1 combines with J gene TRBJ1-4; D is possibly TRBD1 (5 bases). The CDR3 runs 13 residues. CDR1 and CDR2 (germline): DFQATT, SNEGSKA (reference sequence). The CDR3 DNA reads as TGCAGTGCTAGACCAGGGATTAATGAAACACTGTTTTTT. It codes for CSARPGINETLFF.

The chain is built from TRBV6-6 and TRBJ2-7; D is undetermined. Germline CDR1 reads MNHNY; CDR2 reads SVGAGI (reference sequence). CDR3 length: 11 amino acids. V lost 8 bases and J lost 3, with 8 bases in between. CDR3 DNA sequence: TGTGCCAGCCTGGGTTGCTACGAGCAGTACTTC. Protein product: CASLGCYEQYF.

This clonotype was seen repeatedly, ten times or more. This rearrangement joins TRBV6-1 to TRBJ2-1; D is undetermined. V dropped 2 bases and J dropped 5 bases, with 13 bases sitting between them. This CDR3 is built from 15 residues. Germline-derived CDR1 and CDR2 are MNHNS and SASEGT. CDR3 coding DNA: TGTGCCAGCAGTGAATGGGCCGGCAGACACAATGAGCAGTTCTTC. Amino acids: CASSEWAGRHNEQFF.

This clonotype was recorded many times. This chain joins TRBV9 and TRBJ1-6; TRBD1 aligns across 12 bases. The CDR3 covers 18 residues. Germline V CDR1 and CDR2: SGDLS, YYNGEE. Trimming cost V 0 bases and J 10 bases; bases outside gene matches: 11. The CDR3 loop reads CASSVDAGGTGGGSPLHF. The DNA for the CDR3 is TGTGCCAGCAGCGTAGATGCGGGGGGGACAGGGGGCGGCTCACCCCTCCACTTT.

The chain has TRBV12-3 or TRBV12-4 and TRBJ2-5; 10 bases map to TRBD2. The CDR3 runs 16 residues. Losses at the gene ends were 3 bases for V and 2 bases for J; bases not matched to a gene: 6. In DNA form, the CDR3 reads TGTGCCAGCAGTTTCCTCACTAGCGGGGCACAAGAGACCCAGTACTTC. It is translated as CASSFLTSGAQETQYF.

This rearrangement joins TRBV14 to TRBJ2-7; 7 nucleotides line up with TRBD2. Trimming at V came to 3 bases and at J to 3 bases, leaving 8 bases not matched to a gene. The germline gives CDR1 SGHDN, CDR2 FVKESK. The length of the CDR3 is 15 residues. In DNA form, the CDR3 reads TGTGCCAGCAGCCACAAGGTGGGGGGGGGCTACGAGCAGTACTTC. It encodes CASSHKVGGGYEQYF.

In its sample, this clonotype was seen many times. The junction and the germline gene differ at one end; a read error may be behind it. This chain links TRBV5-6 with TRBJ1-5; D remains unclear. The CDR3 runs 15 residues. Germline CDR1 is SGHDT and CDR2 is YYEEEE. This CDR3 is CASGFRSHSNQPQHF. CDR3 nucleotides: TGTGCCAGCGGCTTCAGGTCTCATAGCAATCAGCCCCAGCATTTT.

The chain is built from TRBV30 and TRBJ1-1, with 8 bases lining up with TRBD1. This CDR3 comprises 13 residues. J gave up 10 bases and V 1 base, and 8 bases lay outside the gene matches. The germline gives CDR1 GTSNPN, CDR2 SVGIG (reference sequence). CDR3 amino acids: CAWSEARTGTAFF. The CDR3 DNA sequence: TGTGCCTGGAGTGAGGCAAGGACAGGGACAGCTTTCTTT.

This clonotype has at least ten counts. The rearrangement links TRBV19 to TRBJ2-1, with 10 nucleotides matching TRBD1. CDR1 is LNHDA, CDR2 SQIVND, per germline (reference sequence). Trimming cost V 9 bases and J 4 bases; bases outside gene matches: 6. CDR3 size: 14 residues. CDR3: CARGPGQGYNEQFF. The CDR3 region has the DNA TGTGCCAGGGGACCGGGACAGGGGTACAATGAGCAGTTCTTC.

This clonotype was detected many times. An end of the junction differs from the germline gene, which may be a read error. This CDR3 is CATGDFGLAGGADTQYF. The CDR3 DNA reads as TGTGCCACCGGTGATTTTGGACTAGCGGGGGGTGCAGATACGCAGTATTTT. The chain has TRBV24-1 and TRBJ2-3; 14 bases match TRBD2. Germline V gene data show CDR1 as KGHDR and CDR2 as SFDVKD. The CDR3 spans 17 residues.

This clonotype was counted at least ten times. CDR3 DNA sequence: TGCGCCAGCAGCTTTACAGGACCAGAAGGCTACACCTTC. This gives the protein CASSFTGPEGYTF. The chain is built from TRBV5-1 and TRBJ1-2; possibly TRBD1 for D (5 bases). The CDR3 has 13 residues. V was clipped by 2 bases and J by 8 bases, with 13 bases between them. From germline, CDR1 is SGHRS and CDR2 YFSETQ.

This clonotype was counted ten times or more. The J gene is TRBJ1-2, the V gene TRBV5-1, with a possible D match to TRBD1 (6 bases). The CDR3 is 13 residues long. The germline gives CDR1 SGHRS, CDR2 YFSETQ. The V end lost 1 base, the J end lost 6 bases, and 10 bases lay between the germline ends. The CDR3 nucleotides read TGCGCCAGCAGCTTGTACAGGGAGCATGGCTACACCTTC. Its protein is CASSLYREHGYTF.

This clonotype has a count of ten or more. CDR3 residues: CASSPRLEWNSPLHF. DNA of the CDR3: TGTGCCAGCAGCCCCAGGCTGGAATGGAATTCACCCCTCCACTTT. This chain joins TRBV6-2 or TRBV6-3 and TRBJ1-6; D unresolved. This CDR3 has 15 residues. From germline, CDR1 is MNHEY and CDR2 SVGEGT. Trimming took 6 bases from V and 7 from J, leaving 16 bases between them.

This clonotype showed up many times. DNA for the CDR3: TGTGCCAGCAGGGTGACAGGGTTTCGATCACCCCTCCACTTT. Protein: CASRVTGFRSPLHF. The chain recombines TRBV28 with TRBJ1-6, with 7 bases identical to TRBD1. Germline assignment: CDR1 MDHEN and CDR2 SYDVKM. J lost 10 bases, V lost 6 bases, and 9 bases had no gene match. The CDR3 is made up of 14 amino acids.

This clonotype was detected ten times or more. This CDR3 reads CASSLAQGGNEKLFF. CDR3 DNA: TGCGCCAGCAGCTTGGCACAGGGAGGTAATGAAAAACTGTTTTTT. The chain has TRBV5-1 and TRBJ1-4; TRBD1 is a possible D gene (6 bases). The V and J ends lost 0 bases and 4 bases respectively, with 10 bases between them. From germline, CDR1 is SGHRS and CDR2 YFSETQ. The CDR3 totals 15 residues.

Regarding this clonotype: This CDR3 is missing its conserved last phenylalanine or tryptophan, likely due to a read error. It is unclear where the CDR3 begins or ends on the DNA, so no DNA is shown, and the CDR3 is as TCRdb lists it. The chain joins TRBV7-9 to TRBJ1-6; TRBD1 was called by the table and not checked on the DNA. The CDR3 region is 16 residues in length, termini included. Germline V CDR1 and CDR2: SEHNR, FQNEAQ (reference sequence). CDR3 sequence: CASSFFLGAGNSPLHL.

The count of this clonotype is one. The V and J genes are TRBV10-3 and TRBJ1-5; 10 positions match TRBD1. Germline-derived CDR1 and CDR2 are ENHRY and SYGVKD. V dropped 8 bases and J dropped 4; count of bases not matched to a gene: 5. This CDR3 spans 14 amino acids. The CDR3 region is CAIRGQGPNQPQHF. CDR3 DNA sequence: TGTGCCATCCGGGGACAGGGGCCTAATCAGCCCCAGCATTTT.

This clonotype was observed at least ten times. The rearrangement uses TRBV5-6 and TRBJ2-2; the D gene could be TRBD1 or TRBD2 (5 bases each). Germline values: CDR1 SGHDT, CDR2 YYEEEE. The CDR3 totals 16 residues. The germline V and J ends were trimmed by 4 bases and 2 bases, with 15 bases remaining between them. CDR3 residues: CASSVGDRVNTGELFF. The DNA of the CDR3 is TGTGCCAGCAGCGTTGGGGACCGAGTTAACACCGGGGAGCTGTTTTTT.

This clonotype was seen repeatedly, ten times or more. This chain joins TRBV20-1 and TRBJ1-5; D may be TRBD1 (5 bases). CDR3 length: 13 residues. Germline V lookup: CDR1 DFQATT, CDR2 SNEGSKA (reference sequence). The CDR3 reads CSSGGGINQPQHF. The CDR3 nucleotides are TGCAGCTCTGGGGGGGGAATAAATCAGCCCCAGCATTTT.

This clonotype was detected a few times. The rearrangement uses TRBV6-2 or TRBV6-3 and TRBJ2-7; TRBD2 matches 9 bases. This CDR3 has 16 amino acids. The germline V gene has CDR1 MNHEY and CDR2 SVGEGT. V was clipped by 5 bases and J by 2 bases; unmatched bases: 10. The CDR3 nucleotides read TGTGCCAGCAGTCCCGAGCGGGGGGAGGGACCCTACGAGCAGTACGTC. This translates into CASSPERGEGPYEQYV.

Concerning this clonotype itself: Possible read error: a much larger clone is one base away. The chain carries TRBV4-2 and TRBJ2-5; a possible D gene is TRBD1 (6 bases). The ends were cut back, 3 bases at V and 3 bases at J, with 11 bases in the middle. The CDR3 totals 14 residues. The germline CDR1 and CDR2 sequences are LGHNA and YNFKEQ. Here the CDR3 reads CASSQRTGKETQYF. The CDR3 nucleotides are TGTGCCAGCAGCCAGAGAACAGGGAAAGAGACCCAGTACTTC.

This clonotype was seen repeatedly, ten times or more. The CDR3: CASSHRTGASTDTQYF. The CDR3 coding sequence is TGTGCCAGCAGTCACCGGACAGGTGCTAGCACAGATACGCAGTATTTT. The chain joins TRBV6-5 to TRBJ2-3; TRBD1 matches 7 bases. Per the germline V gene, CDR1 is MNHEY and CDR2 is SVGAGI. Trimming cost V 5 bases and J 0 bases; bases outside gene matches: 8. The CDR3 runs 16 residues.

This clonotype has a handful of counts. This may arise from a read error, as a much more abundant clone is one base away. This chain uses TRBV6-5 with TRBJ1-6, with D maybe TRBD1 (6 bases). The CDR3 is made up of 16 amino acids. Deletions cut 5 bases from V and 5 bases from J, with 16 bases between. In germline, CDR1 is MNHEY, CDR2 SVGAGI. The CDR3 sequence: CASSPHLGADNSPLHF. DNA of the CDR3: TGTGCCAGCAGTCCCCATTTGGGGGCGGATAATTCACCCCTCCACTTT.

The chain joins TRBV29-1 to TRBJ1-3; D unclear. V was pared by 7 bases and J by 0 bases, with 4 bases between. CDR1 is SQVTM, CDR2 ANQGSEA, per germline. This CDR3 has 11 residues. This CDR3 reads CSADSGNTIYF. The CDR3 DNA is TGCAGCGCGGACTCTGGAAACACCATATATTTT.

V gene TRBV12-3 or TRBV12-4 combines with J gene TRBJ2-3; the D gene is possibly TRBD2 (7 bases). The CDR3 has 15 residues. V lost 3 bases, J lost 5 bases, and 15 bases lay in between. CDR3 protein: CASSFFGGGGDTQYF. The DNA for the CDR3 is TGTGCCAGCAGTTTTTTTGGGGGCGGGGGAGATACGCAGTATTTT.

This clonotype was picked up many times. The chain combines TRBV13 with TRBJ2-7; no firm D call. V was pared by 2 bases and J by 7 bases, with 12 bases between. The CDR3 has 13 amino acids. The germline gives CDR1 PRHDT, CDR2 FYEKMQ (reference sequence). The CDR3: CASSLPPLGEQYV. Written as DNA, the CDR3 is TGTGCCAGCAGCTTACCCCCCCTAGGGGAGCAGTACGTC.

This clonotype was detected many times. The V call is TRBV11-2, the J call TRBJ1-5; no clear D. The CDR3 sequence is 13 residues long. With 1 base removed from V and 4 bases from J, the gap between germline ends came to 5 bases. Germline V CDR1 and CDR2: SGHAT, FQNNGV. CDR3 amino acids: CASSLVANQPQHF. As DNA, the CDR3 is TGTGCCAGCAGCTTAGTAGCAAATCAGCCCCAGCATTTT.

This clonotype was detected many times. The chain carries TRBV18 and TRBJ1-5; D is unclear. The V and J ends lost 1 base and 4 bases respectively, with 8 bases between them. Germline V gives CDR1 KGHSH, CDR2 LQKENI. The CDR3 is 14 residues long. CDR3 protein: CASSPQADNQPQHF. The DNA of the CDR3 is TGTGCCAGCTCACCACAAGCCGATAATCAGCCCCAGCATTTT.